This T cell receptor (beta chain) was found in a study of Graves' ophthalmopathy and Graves' hyperthyroidism. Across the whole study: Untreated patients at initial diagnosis provided peripheral blood. Study results and limitations: Its predictions of ophthalmopathy progression gave the model almost 71% sensitivity and 72% to 85% specificity.

Germline CDR1 is MNHNS and CDR2 is SASEGT. V was cut by 4 bases and J by 3 bases, with 9 bases left in between. This CDR3 spans 13 amino acids. This clonotype has at least ten counts. Its matching antigen is unknown. Patients were excluded if they had other autoimmune diseases or uncontrolled infections, and likewise if pregnancy or lactation applied. The evidence that diagnosis relied on was clinical symptoms, serum thyroxine, TRAb, thyroid ultrasound and orbital computed tomography. Investigators amplified TCR beta CDR3 regions from RNA transcripts. The authors performed first-round RT-PCR with HTBI primers and then a second-round multiplex PCR. TCRdb redid the calling of the multiplex PCR reads with MiXCR, one entry per CDR3 protein. The table has 400,000 to 450,000 distinct CDR3 sequences, under 25% seen once.

Sequenced sample: peripheral blood. The V call is TRBV6-1, the J call TRBJ1-1, with a possible D match to TRBD1 (6 bases). This clonotype was sampled from a woman aged 18-35 years with stable Graves' hyperthyroidism. The chain's CDR3 is CASSAAGDTEAFF. The CDR3 DNA reads TGTGCCAGCAGTGCTGCAGGGGACACTGAAGCTTTCTTT.